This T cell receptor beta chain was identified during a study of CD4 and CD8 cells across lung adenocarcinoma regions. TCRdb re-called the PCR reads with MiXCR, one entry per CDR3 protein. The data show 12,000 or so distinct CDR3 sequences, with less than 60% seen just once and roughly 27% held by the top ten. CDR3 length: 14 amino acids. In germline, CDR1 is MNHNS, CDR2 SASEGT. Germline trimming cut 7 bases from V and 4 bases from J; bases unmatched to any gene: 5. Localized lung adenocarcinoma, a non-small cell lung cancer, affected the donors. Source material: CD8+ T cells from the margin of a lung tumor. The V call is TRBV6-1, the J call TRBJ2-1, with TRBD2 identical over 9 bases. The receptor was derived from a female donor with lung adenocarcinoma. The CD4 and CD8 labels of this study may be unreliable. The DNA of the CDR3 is TGTGCCAGCAAGCGGGGGGACCAGTACAATGAGCAGTTCTTC. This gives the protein CASKRGDQYNEQFF.